A single sample is the source of the 23 T cell receptor beta chains below, sequenced in a study of OX40 agonist ivuxolimab in advanced cancers. Sequenced by immunoSEQ multiplex PCR; TCRdb stores in-frame clones only, minus some. The sample comprises roughly 52,000 clones, 84% of which are singletons, and 1.2% rests with the top ten. Sequencing used CD4+ or CD8+ T cells sorted from blood, obtained in a trial of the OX40 agonist ivuxolimab. The receptors shown here come from an adult with an advanced solid tumor such as melanoma, head and neck, liver or kidney cancer.

The rearrangement links TRBV19 to TRBJ1-6, with 9 bases lining up with TRBD1. Trimming cost V 9 bases and J 6 bases; bases outside gene matches: 9. From germline, CDR1 is LNHDA and CDR2 SQIVND (reference sequence). This CDR3 region has 15 residues. The CDR3 loop reads CASQVTGGGNSPLHF. CDR3 sequence (DNA): TGTGCCAGCCAAGTGACAGGGGGTGGTAATTCACCCCTCCACTTT.

The genes are TRBV19 and TRBJ2-7, with 8 bases that match TRBD1. The CDR3 runs 15 residues. V gave up 4 bases and J gave up 2 bases; unmatched junction bases: 7. Germline V CDR1 and CDR2: LNHDA, SQIVND (reference sequence). CDR3 in amino acids: CASSNGQGATYEQYF. CDR3 coding DNA: TGTGCCAGTAGTAACGGACAGGGAGCGACCTACGAGCAGTACTTC.

J is TRBJ1-1 and V is TRBV2; the D gene is possibly TRBD1 (6 bases). Germline V CDR1 and CDR2: SNHLY, FYNNEI. The CDR3 sequence is 15 residues long. V was cut by 8 bases and J by 0 bases, with 16 bases left in between. DNA for the CDR3: TGTGCCAGCCCCGCAAAGAACAGGGTGAACACTGAAGCTTTCTTT. Translation: CASPAKNRVNTEAFF.

The chain employs TRBV5-1 and TRBJ1-2, with 7 nucleotides matching TRBD1. The trim removed 2 bases at V and 10 bases at J, leaving 2 bases unmatched. The CDR3 contains 11 residues. Germline V gene sequence: CDR1 SGHRS, CDR2 YFSETQ. In DNA, the CDR3 is TGCGCCAGCAGCTTCGACAGGGACTACACCTTC. This encodes CASSFDRDYTF.

The count of this clone is one. The CDR3 loop is CASRQGANVVGELFF. The CDR3 region has the DNA TGCGCCAGCAGACAGGGGGCGAACGTGGTCGGGGAGCTGTTTTTT. The genes are TRBV5-1 and TRBJ2-2, with 9 bases matching TRBD1. CDR1 and CDR2 (germline): SGHRS, YFSETQ. V gave up 5 bases and J gave up 7 bases; unmatched junction bases: 9. The CDR3 covers 15 residues. Using reference TRBV5-1 and TRBJ2-2 for the parts outside the CDR3, the full variable domain is KAGVTQTPRYLIKTRGQQVTLSCSPISGHRSVSWYQQTPGQGLQFLFEYFSETQRNKGNFPGRFSGRQFSNSRSEMNVSTLELGDSALYLCASRQGANVVGELFFGEGSRLTVL.

This chain connects TRBV7-9 to TRBJ2-7; 8 bases line up with TRBD2. V lost 5 bases to trimming and J lost 4 bases; unmatched junction nucleotides: 13. Germline CDR1 and CDR2: SEHNR and FQNEAQ (reference sequence). CDR3 size: 16 residues. The CDR3 region is CASSLTGGISGYEQYF. The CDR3 nucleotides read TGTGCCAGCAGCCTGACGGGGGGGATCTCAGGTTACGAGCAGTACTTC.

This clone was picked up a small number of times. V usage is TRBV2 and J usage is TRBJ1-3; a weak D match, TRBD1 (5 bases). V lost 5 bases and J lost 4, with 15 bases in between. This CDR3 region has 15 residues. In germline, CDR1 is SNHLY, CDR2 FYNNEI. CDR3 nucleotides: TGTGCCAGCAGTAGGGACCTTACGCCAGGAAACACCATATATTTT. As protein: CASSRDLTPGNTIYF. Full variable domain (rest looked up from reference TRBV2 and TRBJ1-3): EPEVTQTPSHQVTQMGQEVILRCVPISNHLYFYWYRQILGQKVEFLVSFYNNEISEKSEIFDDQFSVERPDGSNFTLKIRSTKLEDSAMYFCASSRDLTPGNTIYFGEGSWLTVV.

The chain combines TRBV6-5 with TRBJ2-5; unclear D gene. V was cut by 6 bases and J by 5 bases, with 16 bases left in between. Germline loops: CDR1 MNHEY, CDR2 SVGAGI. The CDR3 has 14 amino acids. CDR3 DNA sequence: TGTGCCAGCAGGAAAGCTACTTTGGCGGAGACCCAGTACTTC. It translates to CASRKATLAETQYF.

The V gene is TRBV19, the J gene TRBJ2-1; no definite D call. The CDR3 runs to 15 residues. Looked up from germline, CDR1 is LNHDA and CDR2 is SQIVND (reference sequence). Trimming stripped 7 bases from V and 2 bases from J, with 15 bases between. Here the CDR3 reads CASTPQETPYNEQFF. The CDR3 DNA follows: TGTGCCAGTACCCCGCAGGAGACACCCTACAATGAGCAGTTCTTC.

The V call is TRBV27, the J call TRBJ2-7, with 8 bases that match TRBD2. Germline V gene data show CDR1 as MNHEY and CDR2 as SMNVEV (reference sequence). The CDR3 is 16 amino acids. Trimming removed 3 bases from V and 2 bases from J; junction bases left unmatched: 9. CDR3 protein: CASSFLSGTPTYEQYF. The CDR3 DNA is TGTGCCAGCAGTTTCCTTAGCGGGACCCCAACCTACGAGCAGTACTTC.

The rearrangement links TRBV7-2 to TRBJ2-7, with D possibly being TRBD1 or TRBD2 (5 bases each). CDR1 is SGHTA and CDR2 is FQGNSA in the germline V gene. The V end lost 5 bases, the J end lost 0 bases, and 11 bases lay between the germline ends. The CDR3 covers 14 residues. The DNA for the CDR3 is TGTGCCAGCAGCCGGGACGGAAGCTCCTACGAGCAGTACTTC. As protein: CASSRDGSSYEQYF.

This clone was found once. The DNA of the CDR3 is TGTGCCAGCAGCTTGAGAGCACAGCAGTATGGCTACACCTTC. This codes for CASSLRAQQYGYTF. The chain has TRBV5-5 and TRBJ1-2; D unresolved. Per germline, CDR1 SGHKS and CDR2 YYEKEE (reference sequence). This CDR3 spans 14 amino acids. Trimming shortened V by 1 base and J by 5 bases, and 12 bases separated the two germline ends.

The chain recombines TRBV5-6 with TRBJ2-7, with D possibly matching TRBD1 (6 bases). Germline V gene data show CDR1 as SGHDT and CDR2 as YYEEEE. V was clipped by 0 bases and J by 1 base, with 8 bases between them. The CDR3 has 14 amino acids. CDR3 coding DNA: TGTGCCAGCAGCTTGGCGGGACATTCCTACGAGCAGTACTTC. It is translated as CASSLAGHSYEQYF.

The chain joins TRBV14 to TRBJ1-3; D remains ambiguous. Trimming took off 5 bases at V and 9 bases at J, with 11 bases between the two ends. The CDR3 extends over 12 amino acids. Germline CDR1 and CDR2: SGHDN and FVKESK. The CDR3 reads CASSAKGITIYF. The CDR3 coding sequence is TGTGCCAGCAGCGCTAAGGGCATCACCATATATTTT.

CDR3 in amino acids: CASSFGTDYNEQFF. Here the CDR3 DNA reads TGCGCCAGCAGCTTTGGGACAGACTACAATGAGCAGTTCTTC. The chain is built from TRBV5-1 and TRBJ2-1, with 7 bases fitting TRBD1. CDR3 length: 14 amino acids. J gave up 3 bases and V 2 bases, and 2 bases lay outside the gene matches. Germline V gene lookup returns CDR1 SGHRS and CDR2 YFSETQ.

CDR3 sequence reads: CASSLSETGKNYGYTF. CDR3 DNA: TGTGCCAGCAGTTTATCAGAGACTGGGAAGAACTATGGCTACACCTTC. The chain recombines TRBV28 with TRBJ1-2; D is uncertain. CDR3 length: 16 amino acids. The V gene lost 1 base and the J gene lost 2 bases, with 14 bases spanning the gap. Germline lookup yields CDR1 MDHEN and CDR2 SYDVKM.

V and J are TRBV2 and TRBJ1-1, with 8 bases identical to TRBD1. Germline CDR1 SNHLY, CDR2 FYNNEI. This CDR3 contains 15 residues. Germline trimming cut 3 bases from V and 4 bases from J; bases unmatched to any gene: 7. As DNA, the CDR3 is TGTGCCAGCAGTGAGTCGACAGGGGCAAGCACTGAAGCTTTCTTT. It specifies CASSESTGASTEAFF.

The V and J genes are TRBV5-1 and TRBJ2-7, with TRBD1 matching 9 bases. The CDR3 runs to 13 residues. The germline V gene has CDR1 SGHRS and CDR2 YFSETQ. After removal of 5 bases from V and 8 bases from J, the junction contained 8 bases not matched to a gene. CDR3 in amino acids: CASSSWTGEKQYF. The CDR3 nucleotides are TGCGCCAGCAGTTCCTGGACAGGGGAAAAGCAGTACTTC.

The rearrangement links TRBV11-3 to TRBJ2-1, with D perhaps TRBD1 or TRBD2 (6 bases each). The germline CDR1 and CDR2 sequences are SGHNT and YENEEA. The CDR3 extends over 13 amino acids. V lost 8 bases, J lost 7 bases, and 15 bases lay in between. The CDR3 nucleotides read TGTGCCAGCCGTGAGGGGGGAAGAAATGAGCAGTTCTTC. It encodes CASREGGRNEQFF.

The J gene is TRBJ2-2, the V gene TRBV29-1; 7 bases fit TRBD2. The V and J ends lost 6 bases and 0 bases, in that order; junction bases with no gene match: 4. This CDR3 is 14 amino acids long. The germline CDR1 and CDR2 sequences are SQVTM and ANQGSEA. CDR3 nucleotide sequence: TGCAGCGTGCGAAGCGGGACGAACACCGGGGAGCTGTTTTTT. Its protein is CSVRSGTNTGELFF.

The chain has TRBV5-5 and TRBJ1-2, with D unresolved. The germline V and J ends were trimmed by 0 bases and 4 bases, with 7 bases remaining between them. CDR3 length: 13 residues. Germline V gene data show CDR1 as SGHKS and CDR2 as YYEKEE (reference sequence). CDR3 nucleotides: TGTGCCAGCAGCTTGGACACGACCTATGGCTACACCTTC. Its protein is CASSLDTTYGYTF.

Written as DNA, the CDR3 is TGTGCCAGCAGTATCTCGCAGGGTCTCGACGAGCAGTACTTC. Protein: CASSISQGLDEQYF. The V and J genes are TRBV27 and TRBJ2-7; TRBD1 might be the D (5 bases). The CDR3 length is 14 residues. V gave up 5 bases and J gave up 5 bases, with 16 bases separating them. CDR1 and CDR2 (germline): MNHEY, SMNVEV (reference sequence).

The chain recombines TRBV18 with TRBJ2-5; 9 nucleotides line up with TRBD2. V lost 5 bases to trimming and J lost 9 bases; unmatched junction nucleotides: 10. The germline V gene has CDR1 KGHSH and CDR2 LQKENI. The CDR3 totals 14 residues. The CDR3 region has the DNA TGTGCCAGCTCATCGGGACTAGCTTTACGAGCCCAGTACTTC. Its protein is CASSSGLALRAQYF.